Given below is one T cell receptor beta chain in context. Its antigen is undetermined. A multiplex PCR was run with 60 Vbeta primers and 13 Jbeta primers. Assay: immunoSEQ multiplex PCR; the TCRdb copy retains only in-frame clones and omits some. The repertoire holds about 190,000 clones, with roughly 80% as singletons. The data belong to a study of cytomegalovirus exposure and HLA in healthy donors. Study-wide results and caveats: One variant, a missense change in DCLRE1C, was linked in a later analysis to TCR beta V- and J-gene trimming.

V was cut by 2 bases and J by 4 bases, with 8 bases left in between. Germline V gene lookup returns CDR1 SGHTA and CDR2 FQGNSA. The CDR3 is 13 amino acids. This clonotype was sampled from a middle-aged man in good health and CMV-seronegative. The rearrangement links TRBV7-2 to TRBJ1-2, with D uncertain. The sample comprised PBMCs. The CDR3 region has the DNA TGTGCCAGCAGCTTAAATACAGCCTATGGCTACACCTTC. Protein sequence: CASSLNTAYGYTF.